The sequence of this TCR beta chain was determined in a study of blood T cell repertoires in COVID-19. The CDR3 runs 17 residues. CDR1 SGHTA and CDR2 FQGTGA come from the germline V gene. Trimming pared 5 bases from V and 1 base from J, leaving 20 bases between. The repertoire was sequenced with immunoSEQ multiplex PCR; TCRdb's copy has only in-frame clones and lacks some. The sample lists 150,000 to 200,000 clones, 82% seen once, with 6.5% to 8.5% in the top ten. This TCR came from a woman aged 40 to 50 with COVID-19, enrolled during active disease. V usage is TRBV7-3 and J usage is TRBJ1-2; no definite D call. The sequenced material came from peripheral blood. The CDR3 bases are TGTGCCAGCAGCACCCTGGCTCCCACAGATCTTAACTATGGCTACACCTTC. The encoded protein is CASSTLAPTDLNYGYTF.